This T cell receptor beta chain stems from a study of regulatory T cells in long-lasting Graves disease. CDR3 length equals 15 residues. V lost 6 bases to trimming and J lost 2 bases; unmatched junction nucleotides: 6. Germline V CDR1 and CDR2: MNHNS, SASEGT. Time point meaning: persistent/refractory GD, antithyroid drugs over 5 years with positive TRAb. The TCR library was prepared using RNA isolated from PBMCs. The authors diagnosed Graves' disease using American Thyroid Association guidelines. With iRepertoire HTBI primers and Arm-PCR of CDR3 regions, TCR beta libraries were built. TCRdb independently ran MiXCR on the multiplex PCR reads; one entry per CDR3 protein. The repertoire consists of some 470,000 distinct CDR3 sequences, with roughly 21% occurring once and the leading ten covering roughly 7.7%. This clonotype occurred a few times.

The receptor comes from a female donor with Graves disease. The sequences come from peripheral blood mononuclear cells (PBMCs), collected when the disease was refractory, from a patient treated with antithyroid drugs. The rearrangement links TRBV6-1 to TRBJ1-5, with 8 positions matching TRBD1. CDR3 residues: CASSGGQGGNQPQHF. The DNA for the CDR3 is TGTGCCAGCAGCGGCGGACAGGGAGGCAATCAGCCCCAGCATTTT.